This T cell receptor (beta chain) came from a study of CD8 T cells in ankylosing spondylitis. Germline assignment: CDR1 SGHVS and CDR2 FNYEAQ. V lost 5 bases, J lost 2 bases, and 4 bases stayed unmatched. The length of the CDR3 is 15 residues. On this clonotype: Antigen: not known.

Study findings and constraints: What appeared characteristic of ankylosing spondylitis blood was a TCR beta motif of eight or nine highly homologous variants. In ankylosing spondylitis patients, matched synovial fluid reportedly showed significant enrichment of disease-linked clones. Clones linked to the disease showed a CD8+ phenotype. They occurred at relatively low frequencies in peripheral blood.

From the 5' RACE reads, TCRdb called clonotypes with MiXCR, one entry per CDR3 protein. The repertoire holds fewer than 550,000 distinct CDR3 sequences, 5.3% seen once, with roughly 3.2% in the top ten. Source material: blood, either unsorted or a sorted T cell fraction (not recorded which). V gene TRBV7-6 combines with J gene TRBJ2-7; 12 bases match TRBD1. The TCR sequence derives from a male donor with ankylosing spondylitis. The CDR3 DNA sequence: TGTGCCAGCAGCCTCCGGGACAGGGGGCCCTACGAGCAGTACTTC. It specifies CASSLRDRGPYEQYF.